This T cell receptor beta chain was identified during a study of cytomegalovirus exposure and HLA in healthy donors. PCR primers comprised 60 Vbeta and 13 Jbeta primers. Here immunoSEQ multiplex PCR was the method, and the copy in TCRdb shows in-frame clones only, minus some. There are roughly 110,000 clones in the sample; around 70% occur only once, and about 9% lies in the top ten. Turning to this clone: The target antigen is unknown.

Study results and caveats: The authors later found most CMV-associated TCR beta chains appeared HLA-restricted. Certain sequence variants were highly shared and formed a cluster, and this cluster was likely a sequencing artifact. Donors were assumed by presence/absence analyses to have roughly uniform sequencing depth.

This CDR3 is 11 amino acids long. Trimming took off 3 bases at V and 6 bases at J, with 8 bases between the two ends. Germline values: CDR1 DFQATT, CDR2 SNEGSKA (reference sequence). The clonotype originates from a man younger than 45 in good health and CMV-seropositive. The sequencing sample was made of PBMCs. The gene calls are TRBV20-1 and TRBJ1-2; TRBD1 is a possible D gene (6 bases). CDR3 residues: CSASGGHGYTF. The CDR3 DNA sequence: TGCAGTGCTAGTGGGGGCCATGGCTACACCTTC.